The 9 T cell receptor beta chains below come from one sample, sequenced in a study of T cell responses to AZD1222 COVID-19 vaccine. Clones were read by immunoSEQ multiplex PCR, and TCRdb kept only the in-frame ones, dropping some. Here the sample spans over 120,000 clones, over 85% being singletons. The sequences come from peripheral blood, collected on day 0 of AZD1222 vaccination. These receptors all come from an adult in good health.

The chain is built from TRBV2 and TRBJ1-2; TRBD1 aligns across 8 bases. With 7 bases clipped from V and 3 bases from J, the junction kept 4 bases outside the gene matches. Germline lookup yields CDR1 SNHLY and CDR2 FYNNEI. The CDR3 loop spans 13 amino acids. Here the CDR3 reads CASKPTGDYGYTF. DNA of the CDR3: TGTGCCAGCAAACCGACAGGGGACTATGGCTACACCTTC. The full variable domain, with the rest looked up from reference TRBV2 and TRBJ1-2, is EPEVTQTPSHQVTQMGQEVILRCVPISNHLYFYWYRQILGQKVEFLVSFYNNEISEKSEIFDDQFSVERPDGSNFTLKIRSTKLEDSAMYFCASKPTGDYGYTFGSGTRLTVV.

This chain connects TRBV30 to TRBJ2-3; 7 bases align to TRBD1. This CDR3 is built from 15 residues. CDR1 is GTSNPN, CDR2 SVGIG, per germline (reference sequence). V lost 4 bases, J lost 0 bases, and 7 bases stayed unmatched. Here the CDR3 reads CAWTLTGISTDTQYF. In nucleotides, the CDR3 is TGTGCCTGGACCTTGACAGGGATTAGCACAGATACGCAGTATTTT.

The chain has TRBV5-1 and TRBJ2-7; D tentatively reads TRBD1 or TRBD2 (5 bases each). This CDR3 has 17 residues. Germline CDR1 reads SGHRS; CDR2 reads YFSETQ. Trimming pared 4 bases from V and 0 bases from J, leaving 20 bases between. CDR3 DNA: TGCGCCAGCAGCCGGGGCTCAGGGCGACAAATCTCCTACGAGCAGTACTTC. Amino acids: CASSRGSGRQISYEQYF.

The chain has TRBV27 and TRBJ2-1, with 8 nucleotides matching TRBD2. V lost 5 bases and J lost 4; bases outside the gene matches: 10. CDR1 is MNHEY, CDR2 SMNVEV, per germline (reference sequence). This CDR3 has 16 residues. In DNA, the CDR3 is TGTGCCAGCAGTCCGGGAAGGCGCGGGAGGTACAATGAGCAGTTCTTC. As protein: CASSPGRRGRYNEQFF.

The chain is built from TRBV5-1 and TRBJ2-1; tentatively, D is TRBD1 (7 bases). Germline lookup yields CDR1 SGHRS and CDR2 YFSETQ. CDR3 length: 15 amino acids. V was shortened by 3 bases and J by 8 bases, with 18 bases between the two germline ends. The CDR3 nucleotides read TGCGCCAGCAGCTGGGGTTACAGGGGCGGGGATGAGCAGTTCTTC. This sequence encodes CASSWGYRGGDEQFF.

The chain couples TRBV18 to TRBJ1-5, with D perhaps TRBD1 (5 bases). In germline, CDR1 is KGHSH, CDR2 LQKENI. The V and J ends lost 3 bases and 2 bases respectively, with 8 bases between them. This CDR3 spans 14 amino acids. The CDR3 loop is CASSPQGGNQPQHF. In DNA, the CDR3 is TGTGCCAGCTCACCCCAAGGGGGCAATCAGCCCCAGCATTTT.

The chain joins TRBV28 to TRBJ1-1; 9 bases match TRBD1. The CDR3 has 13 amino acids. Trimming at V came to 6 bases and at J to 3 bases, leaving 2 bases not matched to a gene. The germline V gene has CDR1 MDHEN and CDR2 SYDVKM. Here the CDR3 reads CASRRDRDTEAFF. CDR3 DNA sequence: TGTGCCAGCAGGAGGGACAGGGACACTGAAGCTTTCTTT.

J is TRBJ2-7 and V is TRBV9; 7 bases fit TRBD1. CDR1 is SGDLS, CDR2 YYNGEE, per germline. The CDR3 contains 15 residues. Trimming removed 0 bases from V and 3 bases from J; junction bases left unmatched: 6. The CDR3 sequence: CASSVGGQGVYEQYF. The CDR3 DNA is TGTGCCAGCAGCGTAGGGGGTCAGGGGGTCTACGAGCAGTACTTC.

This rearrangement joins TRBV29-1 to TRBJ2-1, with D perhaps being TRBD1 or TRBD2 (5 bases each). The V gene lost 8 bases and the J gene lost 9 bases, with 26 bases spanning the gap. Germline CDR1 reads SQVTM; CDR2 reads ANQGSEA. There are 15 residues in the CDR3. The CDR3 here is CSLYQGDGVRGEQFF. The CDR3 DNA sequence: TGCAGCTTATACCAGGGTGACGGGGTTCGGGGTGAGCAGTTCTTC.